This T cell receptor beta chain was profiled in a study of CD8+ T cells in alopecia areata. As for the study in general: The study gave treated patients oral tofacitinib at 5 to 10 mg twice daily.

Germline assignment: CDR1 MNHNS and CDR2 SASEGT. The CDR3 loop spans 14 amino acids. V was clipped by 2 bases and J by 6 bases; unmatched bases: 5. As concerns this clone: Its antigen is currently unknown.

The treatment denotes: oral pan-JAK inhibitor, 5-10 mg twice daily. Individuals with alopecia areata gave both lesional scalp punch biopsies and peripheral blood for collection. Extracted RNA was reverse transcribed, and the resulting cDNA served as sequencing template. Generated by immunoSEQ multiplex PCR, the TCRdb table keeps only in-frame clones and is missing some. The table shows under 200,000 clones, with about 60% occurring only once. Regarding the study as a whole: Amid tofacitinib therapy, many expanded lesional clones stayed present in scalp and blood. It was lesional scalp, especially alopecia totalis/universalis, that showed higher clonality than normal scalp.

The chain carries TRBV6-1 and TRBJ2-7, with 9 positions matching TRBD1. The source was CD4+ T cells sorted from blood, collected at week 24, from a patient treated with tofacitinib. The source is a human donor with alopecia areata. The CDR3 region has the DNA TGTGCCAGCAGTGAAAGGACAGGGGTGGCCGAGCAGTACTTC. Protein product: CASSERTGVAEQYF.